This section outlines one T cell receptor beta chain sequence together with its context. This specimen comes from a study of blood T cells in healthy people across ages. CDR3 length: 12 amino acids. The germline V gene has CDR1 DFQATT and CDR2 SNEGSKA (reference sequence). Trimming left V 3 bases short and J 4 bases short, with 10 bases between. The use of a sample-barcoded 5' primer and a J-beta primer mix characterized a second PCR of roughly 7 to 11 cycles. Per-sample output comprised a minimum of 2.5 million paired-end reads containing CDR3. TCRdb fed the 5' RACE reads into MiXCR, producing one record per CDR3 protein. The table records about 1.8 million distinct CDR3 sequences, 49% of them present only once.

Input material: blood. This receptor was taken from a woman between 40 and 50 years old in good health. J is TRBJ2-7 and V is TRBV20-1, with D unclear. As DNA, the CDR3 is TGCAGTGCTAGGCCCAACGAGTACGAGCAGTACTTC. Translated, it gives CSARPNEYEQYF.